The rows below give T cell receptor beta chains drawn from one sample of a study of T cells in Graves' hyperthyroidism and ophthalmopathy. One entry per CDR3 protein, called by TCRdb with MiXCR from the multiplex PCR reads. The sample lists more than 500,000 distinct CDR3 sequences, approximately 15% occurring once. Material: blood. These receptors came from a woman aged 40 to 50 with Graves' ophthalmopathy. The CDR3 runs from the conserved cysteine through the conserved F or W. A D gene is named only where the DNA matches it firmly. Clone size is given for some rows only: seen once, a few or many times, or a class if the clone is expanded.

V	size	J	D	CDR3	DNA
TRBV6-1	many	TRBJ2-5	.	CASNRPQETQYF	TGTGCCAGCAATAGGCCCCAAGAGACCCAGTACTTC
TRBV18	.	TRBJ2-7	TRBD1	CASSPPFGMGQGAYEQYF	TGTGCCAGCTCACCACCGTTTGGGATGGGACAGGGGGCTTACGAGCAGTACTTC
TRBV19	few	TRBJ2-2	TRBD2	CASTGTSGHTQAGELFF	TGTGCCAGTACCGGGACTAGCGGCCACACCCAGGCCGGGGAGCTGTTTTTT
TRBV6-2/TRBV6-3	many	TRBJ2-2	TRBD2	CASSYSYRGRYSGRKDTGELFF	TGTGCCAGCAGTTACTCGTATCGAGGGAGATATAGCGGGAGGAAGGACACCGGGGAGCTGTTTTTT
TRBV2	many	TRBJ2-5	TRBD2	CASSERTSAFQETQYF	TGTGCCAGCAGTGAGAGGACTAGCGCATTCCAAGAGACCCAGTACTTC
TRBV12-3/TRBV12-4	.	TRBJ1-3	.	CASSLSGNPGNTIYF	TGTGCCAGCAGTTTATCGGGGAACCCTGGAAACACCATATATTTT
TRBV6-1	few	TRBJ2-7	.	CASSGEQYF	TGTGCCAGCAGTGGAGAGCAGTACTTC
TRBV4-2	.	TRBJ1-3	TRBD1	CASSQKRLGQVSGNTIYF	TGTGCCAGCAGCCAAAAGCGTTTGGGACAGGTCTCTGGAAACACCATATATTTT
TRBV7-9	many	TRBJ2-5	.	CASSLENQGTQYF	TGTGCCAGCAGCTTAGAGAATCAAGGGACCCAGTACTTC
TRBV20-1	many	TRBJ2-7	.	CSARRQLGYEQYF	TGCAGTGCTAGACGCCAGCTGGGCTACGAGCAGTACTTC
TRBV30	many	TRBJ1-1	.	CAWGGLRTEAFF	TGTGCCTGGGGTGGGTTGAGGACTGAAGCTTTCTTT
TRBV11-2	many	TRBJ2-7	.	CASSLRPERRPPYEQYF	TGTGCCAGCAGCTTACGGCCGGAACGTCGACCGCCCTACGAGCAGTACTTC
TRBV19	many	TRBJ2-5	.	CASSIAGAGETQYF	TGTGCCAGTAGTATTGCAGGGGCGGGAGAGACCCAGTACTTC
TRBV4-1	many	TRBJ2-7	TRBD1	CASSQGQGPSYEQYF	TGCGCCAGCAGCCAGGGACAGGGGCCCTCCTACGAGCAGTACTTC
TRBV6-2/TRBV6-3	.	TRBJ2-7	.	CASTPGDGSYEQYF	TGTGCCAGCACCCCGGGGGATGGCTCCTACGAGCAGTACTTC
TRBV25-1	many	TRBJ1-1	.	CASSEFLRADEAFF	TGTGCCAGCAGTGAGTTTTTGAGGGCGGATGAAGCTTTCTTT
TRBV28	many	TRBJ2-5	.	CASSRVGNQETQYF	TGTGCCAGCAGCCGAGTGGGGAACCAAGAGACCCAGTACTTC
TRBV13	few	TRBJ2-7	.	CASSLGRRGYEQYF	TGTGCCAGCAGCTTAGGGAGGAGAGGCTACGAGCAGTACTTC
TRBV16	many	TRBJ2-7	.	CASSQSRQAHYEQYF	TGTGCCAGCAGCCAATCTAGGCAGGCCCACTACGAGCAGTACTTC
TRBV20-1	many	TRBJ1-1	.	CSARLRTEAFF	TGCAGTGCTAGATTGAGGACTGAAGCTTTCTTT
TRBV19	many	TRBJ1-1	.	CASRLAAWDTEAFF	TGTGCCAGTAGACTGGCCGCTTGGGACACTGAAGCTTTCTTT
TRBV12-3/TRBV12-4	many	TRBJ2-4	.	CASRLGGADGKNIQYF	TGTGCCAGCAGACTTGGGGGCGCGGACGGCAAAAACATTCAGTACTTC
TRBV6-5	.	TRBJ2-5	TRBD2	CASSYLLAGGTQETQYF	TGTGCCAGCAGTTACCTTCTAGCGGGAGGCACCCAAGAGACCCAGTACTTC
TRBV7-8	many	TRBJ2-2	.	CASSKYSALNTGELFF	TGTGCCAGCAGCAAGTACAGCGCCCTAAACACCGGGGAGCTGTTTTTT
TRBV10-3	few	TRBJ2-5	TRBD1	CAISVDRDETQYF	TGTGCCATCAGCGTCGACAGGGACGAGACCCAGTACTTC
TRBV5-1	.	TRBJ2-2	TRBD2	CASSLPGLAGTGELFF	TGCGCCAGCAGCTTGCCGGGACTAGCGGGTACCGGGGAGCTGTTTTTT
TRBV6-5	many	TRBJ1-2	.	CASSRNLPYGYTF	TGTGCCAGCAGCCGGAACCTTCCATATGGCTACACCTTC
TRBV10-3	many	TRBJ1-1	TRBD1	CAISEEGASTEAFF	TGTGCCATCAGTGAGGAGGGGGCGTCTACTGAAGCTTTCTTT
TRBV28	many	TRBJ1-2	.	CASQDSNYGYTF	TGTGCCAGCCAGGACAGTAACTATGGCTACACCTTC
TRBV6-1	.	TRBJ1-1	.	CASSEFTVTEAFF	TGTGCCAGCAGTGAATTTACGGTTACTGAAGCTTTCTTT
TRBV30	.	TRBJ2-7	TRBD1	CAWSLGQGGEQYF	TGTGCCTGGAGTCTCGGACAGGGCGGGGAGCAGTACTTC
TRBV6-5	many	TRBJ1-2	.	CASSYIRGDGYTF	TGTGCCAGCAGTTACATCAGGGGTGATGGCTACACCTTC
TRBV29-1	many	TRBJ1-2	.	CSVDWGERNGYTF	TGCAGCGTTGATTGGGGGGAAAGGAATGGCTACACCTTC
TRBV5-1	many	TRBJ2-7	.	CASSFDWGSGEQYF	TGCGCCAGCAGCTTCGATTGGGGGTCGGGCGAGCAGTACTTC
TRBV3-1	.	TRBJ2-7	TRBD1	CASSHGAGGHSTREQYF	TGTGCCAGCAGCCATGGGGCAGGGGGCCACTCTACTAGGGAGCAGTACTTC
TRBV6-5	.	TRBJ1-6	.	CASSFRPGTLGNSPLHF	TGTGCCAGCAGTTTCCGTCCCGGGACCCTGGGGAATTCACCCCTCCACTTT
TRBV6-5	many	TRBJ1-2	TRBD1	CASRRGQGKGYTF	TGTGCCAGCAGACGTGGACAGGGGAAGGGCTACACCTTC
TRBV11-2	.	TRBJ1-1	.	CASSLDGGTPNTEAFF	TGTGCCAGCAGCTTAGATGGGGGGACACCGAACACTGAAGCTTTCTTT
TRBV7-9	many	TRBJ2-3	.	CASSIVDTQYF	TGTGCCAGCAGCATAGTGGATACGCAGTATTTT
TRBV7-9	.	TRBJ2-5	TRBD1	CASSRDTGDETQYF	TGTGCCAGCAGCCGGGATACAGGGGACGAGACCCAGTACTTC
TRBV28	many	TRBJ2-5	TRBD1	CASSLDRAYQETQYF	TGTGCCAGCAGTTTGGACAGGGCCTACCAAGAGACCCAGTACTTC
TRBV28	many	TRBJ2-7	.	CASSFPTQGYEQYF	TGTGCCAGCAGTTTCCCAACCCAGGGCTACGAGCAGTACTTC
TRBV12-3/TRBV12-4	many	TRBJ2-2	.	CASSSGSGTGELFF	TGTGCCAGCAGCTCAGGTAGCGGAACCGGGGAGCTGTTTTTT
TRBV4-1	many	TRBJ1-2	.	CASSLVTSAEGYTF	TGCGCCAGCAGCCTAGTTACCTCGGCGGAGGGCTACACCTTC